One sample yielded the 26 T cell receptor beta chains listed below, sequenced in a study of beta chain features in type 1 diabetes. Findings and limits, study-wide: Shortening of TCRB CDR3s, moderate but significant, appeared in all four CD4+ subsets of Type 1 diabetes patients.

These TCRs' antigens remain unknown. Sequencing targeted expressed TCRB transcripts, as all isolated RNA had been reverse transcribed. The method was immunoSEQ multiplex PCR; TCRdb's version includes in-frame clones alone and lacks a portion of them. The sample carries 250,000 to 300,000 clones, around 25% recorded once. Sequenced material: naive CD4+ T cells from blood. These receptors were taken from a woman aged 30 to 39 with type 1 diabetes.

A few counts support this clone. CDR3 residues: CASSSGLAGGPSDTQYF. CDR3 in DNA: TGTGCCAGCAGCTCGGGACTAGCGGGAGGGCCTTCGGATACGCAGTATTTT. The chain combines TRBV7-6 with TRBJ2-3; 16 nucleotides agree with TRBD2. This CDR3 has 17 amino acids. The ends lost 4 bases at V and 6 bases at J; junction bases unmatched: 7. The germline V gene has CDR1 SGHVS and CDR2 FNYEAQ.

CDR3: CASSTQGGTEAFF. DNA for the CDR3: TGTGCCAGCAGCACCCAGGGTGGGACTGAAGCTTTCTTT. This chain links TRBV7-2 with TRBJ1-1, with D perhaps TRBD1 (5 bases). Germline CDR1 SGHTA, CDR2 FQGNSA. V gave up 5 bases and J gave up 5 bases, with 12 bases separating them. The CDR3 contains 13 residues.

This clone has more than one count but fewer than ten. J is TRBJ1-2 and V is TRBV6-6; 7 bases are shared with TRBD1. V lost 4 bases, J lost 2 bases, and 10 bases stayed unmatched. This CDR3 contains 16 residues. The germline V gene encodes CDR1 MNHNY and CDR2 SVGAGI (reference sequence). As DNA, the CDR3 is TGTGCCAGCAGTTCCGGCCGACAGGGATGGAACTATGGCTACACCTTC. Residues: CASSSGRQGWNYGYTF.

The count of this clone is one. V is TRBV23-1 and J is TRBJ2-1, with D possibly TRBD2 on 6 matching bases. TRBV23-1 is labeled an ORF, and its function is uncertain. The CDR3 extends over 17 amino acids. V lost 2 bases and J lost 12, with 26 bases in between. This CDR3 reads CASSQDGELAENSRQFF. As DNA, the CDR3 is TGCGCCAGCAGTCAAGACGGAGAACTAGCCGAAAATTCTCGGCAGTTCTTC.

V and J are TRBV15 and TRBJ2-1, with TRBD2 identical over 7 bases. The V segment lost 9 bases and the J segment 5 bases; nucleotides outside the gene matches: 10. There are 14 residues in the CDR3. Germline loops: CDR1 LNHNV, CDR2 YYDKDF (reference sequence). The CDR3 sequence is CATSYSSGHNEQFF. In nucleotides, the CDR3 is TGTGCCACTTCCTATTCTAGCGGACACAATGAGCAGTTCTTC.

The chain combines TRBV15 with TRBJ2-7, with D possibly matching TRBD1 (6 bases). V shed 0 bases and J shed 2 bases, with 8 bases lying between them. The CDR3 sequence is 14 residues long. In germline, CDR1 is LNHNV, CDR2 YYDKDF (reference sequence). CDR3 in DNA: TGTGCCACCAGCAGAGAACAGGGTCCCTACGAGCAGTACTTC. It specifies CATSREQGPYEQYF. The whole variable domain, filled in from reference TRBV15 and TRBJ2-7, reads DAMVIQNPRYQVTQFGKPVTLSCSQTLNHNVMYWYQQKSSQAPKLLFHYYDKDFNNEADTPDNFQSRRPNTSFCFLDIRSPGLGDTAMYLCATSREQGPYEQYFGPGTRLTVT.

This clone was counted a few times. The chain employs TRBV29-1 and TRBJ2-7; D is ambiguous. This CDR3 region has 13 residues. The V and J ends lost 2 bases and 5 bases respectively, with 13 bases between them. Germline V gene data show CDR1 as SQVTM and CDR2 as ANQGSEA. The CDR3 DNA sequence: TGCAGCGTTGAAACCATCGTGGGCGACGAGCAGTACTTC. As protein: CSVETIVGDEQYF.

There are a few counts of this clone. V usage is TRBV18 and J usage is TRBJ2-5; 14 nucleotides align to TRBD2. CDR1 KGHSH and CDR2 LQKENI come from the germline V gene. The CDR3 consists of 15 residues. V gave up 3 bases and J gave up 3 bases; unmatched junction bases: 0. The CDR3 DNA follows: TGTGCCAGCTCACCGGGACTAGCGGGAGAAGAGACCCAGTACTTC. Amino acids: CASSPGLAGEETQYF.

Only a few counts were recorded for this clone. This chain connects TRBV29-1 to TRBJ1-1; 9 bases are shared with TRBD1. Trimming took 3 bases from V and 1 from J; bases not matched to a gene: 3. CDR1 is SQVTM, CDR2 ANQGSEA, per germline. There are 14 residues in the CDR3. This chain's CDR3 is CSVEDRGSNTEAFF. CDR3 bases: TGCAGCGTTGAGGACAGGGGATCGAACACTGAAGCTTTCTTT.

This rearrangement joins TRBV9 to TRBJ1-1, with 9 bases identical to TRBD1. The germline gives CDR1 SGDLS, CDR2 YYNGEE. The junction had 9 bases not matched to a gene; V was cut back by 5 bases and J by 10 bases. This CDR3 has 13 amino acids. The CDR3 sequence is CASSEGTGKGAFF. The CDR3 nucleotides are TGTGCCAGCAGTGAAGGGACAGGGAAAGGAGCTTTCTTT.

This clone was observed a few times. The V call is TRBV7-2, the J call TRBJ2-5, with TRBD2 identical over 13 bases. This CDR3 has 16 residues. The V segment lost 6 bases and the J segment 5 bases; nucleotides outside the gene matches: 9. The germline V gene encodes CDR1 SGHTA and CDR2 FQGNSA. CDR3 residues: CASRGTSGRVYETQYF. In DNA, the CDR3 is TGTGCCAGCAGGGGCACTAGCGGGAGGGTATACGAGACCCAGTACTTC.

This chain links TRBV6-5 with TRBJ2-7, with D tentatively TRBD1 (6 bases). CDR3 length equals 15 residues. CDR1 and CDR2 (germline): MNHEY, SVGAGI. Trimming shortened V by 2 bases and J by 2 bases, and 13 bases separated the two germline ends. In DNA, the CDR3 is TGTGCCAGCAGTTACCAAAGGGGGAACCCCTACGAGCAGTACTTC. It yields the protein CASSYQRGNPYEQYF.

The chain employs TRBV2 and TRBJ2-7; possibly TRBD2 for D (6 bases). The CDR3 is 15 amino acids. Germline lookup yields CDR1 SNHLY and CDR2 FYNNEI. The V gene lost 6 bases and the J gene lost 0 bases, with 15 bases spanning the gap. CDR3 residues: CASSRTGDPSYEQYF. In DNA form, the CDR3 reads TGTGCCAGCAGCCGAACGGGAGACCCCTCCTACGAGCAGTACTTC.

This chain links TRBV12-5 with TRBJ2-7, with D tentatively TRBD1 (5 bases). This CDR3 comprises 12 residues. Germline values: CDR1 LGHNT, CDR2 FRNRAP. V lost 7 bases, J lost 0 bases, and 7 bases lay in between. CDR3 region: CASEQDSYEQYF. In DNA, the CDR3 is TGTGCTAGTGAACAGGACTCCTACGAGCAGTACTTC.

The rearrangement links TRBV19 to TRBJ1-5, with a weak D call TRBD1 (5 bases). V dropped 1 base and J dropped 7 bases, with 11 bases sitting between them. CDR1 LNHDA and CDR2 SQIVND come from the germline V gene (reference sequence). The CDR3 covers 14 residues. The CDR3 spells CASSIGLQAQPQHF. Here the CDR3 DNA reads TGTGCCAGTAGTATAGGTTTACAGGCCCAGCCCCAGCATTTT. Variable domain in full (rest from reference TRBV19 and TRBJ1-5): DGGITQSPKYLFRKEGQNVTLSCEQNLNHDAMYWYRQDPGQGLRLIYYSQIVNDFQKGDIAEGYSVSREKKESFPLTVTSAQKNPTAFYLCASSIGLQAQPQHFGDGTRLSIL.

About this clone: The identical CDR3 is also encoded by other nucleotide sequences in the sample. The DNA of the CDR3 is TGTGCCAGCAGCCCAAGGACAGGGAGTGGCTACACCTTC. This encodes CASSPRTGSGYTF. The chain recombines TRBV7-9 with TRBJ1-2, with TRBD1 matching 8 bases. Germline CDR1 reads SEHNR; CDR2 reads FQNEAQ (reference sequence). The CDR3 extends over 13 amino acids. The V segment lost 5 bases and the J segment 7 bases; nucleotides outside the gene matches: 6.

This clone was picked up a small number of times. The chain recombines TRBV28 with TRBJ2-2; 10 bases fit TRBD2. The germline CDR1 and CDR2 sequences are MDHEN and SYDVKM. This CDR3 has 15 amino acids. V lost 5 bases, J lost 9 bases, and 9 bases stayed unmatched. The CDR3 sequence: CASSPTAGGPRELFF. CDR3 in DNA: TGTGCCAGCAGTCCCACAGCGGGAGGGCCCAGGGAGCTGTTTTTT. Full variable domain (missing parts from reference TRBV28 and TRBJ2-2): DVKVTQSSRYLVKRTGEKVFLECVQDMDHENMFWYRQDPGLGLRLIYFSYDVKMKEKGDIPEGYSVSREKKERFSLILESASTNQTSMYLCASSPTAGGPRELFFGEGSRLTVL.

A few counts support this clone. The chain joins TRBV19 to TRBJ2-2; 7 bases match TRBD1. The CDR3 sequence is 16 residues long. Trimming removed 7 bases from V and 2 bases from J; junction bases left unmatched: 10. Per the germline V gene, CDR1 is LNHDA and CDR2 is SQIVND (reference sequence). The CDR3 region is CASTYPGGFNTGELFF. CDR3 sequence (DNA): TGTGCCAGTACTTATCCAGGGGGATTCAACACCGGGGAGCTGTTTTTT.

This clone was seen more than once but under ten times. The chain employs TRBV30 and TRBJ2-7; D is unclear. This CDR3 has 15 amino acids. Germline-derived CDR1 and CDR2 are GTSNPN and SVGIG (reference sequence). The V and J ends lost 0 bases and 2 bases respectively, with 14 bases between them. This CDR3 is CAWSVRPTAAYEQYF. DNA for the CDR3: TGTGCCTGGAGTGTACGCCCCACCGCGGCCTACGAGCAGTACTTC.

The V and J genes are TRBV19 and TRBJ2-3; TRBD2 might be the D (6 bases). Trimming left V 6 bases short and J 1 base short, with 14 bases between. The CDR3 extends over 15 amino acids. Germline CDR1 reads LNHDA; CDR2 reads SQIVND (reference sequence). The CDR3 region has the DNA TGTGCCAGTAGATGGGACTGGCGGGGCACAGATACGCAGTATTTT. It is translated as CASRWDWRGTDTQYF.

This clone was picked up a small number of times. The V and J genes are TRBV5-1 and TRBJ1-1, with D possibly being TRBD1 (6 bases). CDR1 SGHRS and CDR2 YFSETQ come from the germline V gene. Trimming took 3 bases from V and 4 from J, leaving 13 bases between them. The CDR3 has 14 residues. In DNA, the CDR3 is TGCGCCAGCAGCTACTGGACAGACTCCACTGAAGCTTTCTTT. Translation gives CASSYWTDSTEAFF.

This clone was seen a handful of times. V and J are TRBV25-1 and TRBJ2-5; 7 nucleotides agree with TRBD2. Germline V gene sequence: CDR1 MGHDK, CDR2 SYGVNS. This CDR3 has 15 residues. The ends lost 1 base at V and 3 bases at J; junction bases unmatched: 5. The CDR3 region has the DNA TGTGCCAGCAGTGAATTGAGCGGGATAGAAGAGACCCAGTACTTC. Its protein is CASSELSGIEETQYF.

The rearrangement joins TRBV5-4 to TRBJ2-3; no reliable D call. CDR3 size: 14 residues. Trimming left V 2 bases short and J 1 base short, with 8 bases between. Looked up from germline, CDR1 is SGHNT and CDR2 is YYREEE (reference sequence). The CDR3 region has the DNA TGTGCCAGCAGCTTTGGTCAGGGCACAGATACGCAGTATTTT. Translated: CASSFGQGTDTQYF. Using reference TRBV5-4 and TRBJ2-3 for the parts outside the CDR3, the full variable domain is ETGVTQSPTHLIKTRGQQVTLRCSSQSGHNTVSWYQQALGQGPQFIFQYYREEENGRGNFPPRFSGLQFPNYSSELNVNALELDDSALYLCASSFGQGTDTQYFGPGTRLTVL.

In its sample, this clone was seen a few times. The V gene is TRBV18, the J gene TRBJ1-5; 7 bases are shared with TRBD1. The germline CDR1 and CDR2 sequences are KGHSH and LQKENI. This CDR3 region has 14 residues. J lost 7 bases, V lost 2 bases, and 5 bases had no gene match. The DNA of the CDR3 is TGTGCCAGCTCACCAGAGGCAGGGGGGCAGCCCCAGCATTTT. It translates to CASSPEAGGQPQHF.

The chain joins TRBV5-1 to TRBJ1-2, with TRBD1 as a possible D gene (5 bases). Germline V gene lookup returns CDR1 SGHRS and CDR2 YFSETQ. CDR3 size: 13 residues. V was pared by 7 bases and J by 6 bases, with 16 bases between. The CDR3 protein is CASGILGADGYTF. CDR3 coding DNA: TGCGCCAGCGGCATCTTAGGGGCAGATGGCTACACCTTC.

This clone came up a few times. This sequence joins TRBV13 and TRBJ1-2; the match to TRBD1 covers 8 bases. CDR3 size: 18 residues. Germline-derived CDR1 and CDR2 are PRHDT and FYEKMQ (reference sequence). The J segment lost 8 bases and the V segment lost 6 bases, leaving 23 bases of the junction unmatched. The CDR3 DNA follows: TGTGCCAGCAGGGTCCGCCCCCAAGGGACAGGACTTCTATGGGGCTACACCTTC. As protein: CASRVRPQGTGLLWGYTF. The whole variable domain, filled in from reference TRBV13 and TRBJ1-2, reads AAGVIQSPRHLIKEKRETATLKCYPIPRHDTVYWYQQGPGQDPQFLISFYEKMQSDKGSIPDRFSAQQFSDYHSELNMSSLELGDSALYFCASRVRPQGTGLLWGYTFGSGTRLTVV.